This T cell receptor beta chain derives from a study of blood T cells in healthy people across ages. Study-wide findings and caveats: The study lacked donor CMV status, which possibly confounded expanded clonotype changes. Per million T cells, TCR beta diversity dropped roughly linearly as age increased.

A J-beta primer mix and a sample-barcoded 5' primer were used in a second PCR of about 7 to 12 cycles. A single record per CDR3 protein comes from TCRdb applying MiXCR to the 5' RACE reads. The table has around 280,000 distinct CDR3 sequences, 27% seen once; the top ten hold roughly 28%. The length of the CDR3 is 15 residues. V lost 4 bases, J lost 4 bases, and 6 bases stayed unmatched. On this clonotype itself: Its antigen is as yet unknown.

V usage is TRBV12-3 or TRBV12-4 and J usage is TRBJ2-5, with 10 positions matching TRBD1. The clonotype was recovered from a woman in her seventies in good health. The sequenced sample consisted of blood. CDR3: CASSSPRDRGETQYF. The CDR3 DNA sequence: TGTGCCAGCAGTTCCCCACGGGACAGGGGAGAGACCCAGTACTTC.